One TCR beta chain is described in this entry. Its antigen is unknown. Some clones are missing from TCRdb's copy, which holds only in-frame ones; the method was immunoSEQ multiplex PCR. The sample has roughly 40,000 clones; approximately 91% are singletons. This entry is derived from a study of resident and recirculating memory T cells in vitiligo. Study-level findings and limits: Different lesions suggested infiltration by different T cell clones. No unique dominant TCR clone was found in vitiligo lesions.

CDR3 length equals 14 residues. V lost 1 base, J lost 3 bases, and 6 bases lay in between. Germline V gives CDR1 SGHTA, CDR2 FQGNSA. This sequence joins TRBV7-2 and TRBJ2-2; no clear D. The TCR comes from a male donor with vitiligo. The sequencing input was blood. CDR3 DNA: TGTGCCAGCAGCTTAGGAGTCTACACCGGGGAGCTGTTTTTT. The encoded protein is CASSLGVYTGELFF.